These 31 T cell receptor beta chains originate from one sample sequenced in a study of technical replicates of blood from a handful of donors. Sequencing used immunoSEQ multiplex PCR; TCRdb keeps in-frame clones, though not all of them. The table lists approximately 74,000 clones, 95% to 98% of them singletons. The specimen was T cells isolated from PBMCs. The receptors stem from a human donor in good health.

The count of this clone is one. The CDR3 reads CAWRGGGTDYGYTF. The CDR3 coding sequence is TGTGCCTGGAGGGGAGGGGGGACGGACTATGGCTACACCTTC. This sequence joins TRBV30 and TRBJ1-2, with a tentative D call TRBD1 (6 bases). The germline V gene has CDR1 GTSNPN and CDR2 SVGIG (reference sequence). This CDR3 has 14 residues. V lost 3 bases to trimming and J lost 3 bases, with 14 bases between them.

This chain uses TRBV4-1 with TRBJ2-1, with a weak D call TRBD2 (7 bases). The CDR3 is 14 residues long. Germline CDR1 and CDR2: MGHRA and YSYEKL. Trimming removed 5 bases at V and 6 bases at J, with 14 bases between. The CDR3 spells CASSWGGLGNEQFF. The CDR3 nucleotides are TGCGCCAGCAGCTGGGGGGGCTTAGGCAATGAGCAGTTCTTC.

The V call is TRBV11-1, the J call TRBJ2-3, with 11 bases that match TRBD2. This CDR3 spans 16 amino acids. The V segment lost 1 base and the J segment 0 bases; nucleotides outside the gene matches: 0. The V gene's germline CDR1 is SGHAT and CDR2 FQDESV (reference sequence). Here the CDR3 reads CASSLGTSGSTDTQYF. CDR3 DNA: TGTGCCAGCAGCTTAGGGACTAGCGGGAGCACAGATACGCAGTATTTT.

This clone was recorded once. The chain recombines TRBV5-8 with TRBJ1-6; D is unresolved. CDR1 and CDR2 (germline): SGHTS, YDEGEE. V lost 4 bases, J lost 10 bases, and 15 bases lay in between. The CDR3 runs to 14 residues. The CDR3 nucleotides are TGTGCCAGCAGCCTCCTCCGGGAAGGATCACCCCTCCACTTT. Protein: CASSLLREGSPLHF. Complete variable domain (other parts from reference TRBV5-8 and TRBJ1-6): EAGVTQSPTHLIKTRGQQATLRCSPISGHTSVYWYQQALGLGLQFLLWYDEGEERNRGNFPPRFSGRQFPNYSSELNVNALELEDSALYLCASSLLREGSPLHFGNGTRLTVT.

The chain is built from TRBV10-3 and TRBJ2-5; TRBD2 might be the D (6 bases). This CDR3 contains 15 residues. Trimming stripped 5 bases from V and 2 bases from J, with 15 bases between. Germline loops: CDR1 ENHRY, CDR2 SYGVKD. CDR3 sequence (DNA): TGTGCCATCAGTTCCATGGGGGGAAGTCAAGAGACCCAGTACTTC. Its protein is CAISSMGGSQETQYF.

CDR3 region: CASSASGYHTGELFF. The DNA of the CDR3 is TGTGCCAGCAGTGCGAGCGGTTACCACACCGGGGAGCTGTTTTTT. The chain carries TRBV2 and TRBJ2-2; tentative D call: TRBD2 (5 bases). The CDR3 consists of 15 residues. V lost 4 bases to trimming and J lost 3 bases, with 12 bases between them. Germline CDR1 reads SNHLY; CDR2 reads FYNNEI.

This chain uses TRBV21-1 with TRBJ2-7; the table's TRBD1 call for D was not verified on the DNA. TRBV21-1 is flagged as a pseudogene. This CDR3 region has 18 residues. CDR3 in DNA: TGTGCCAGCAGCAACCGGGACAGGGCAGAATCCCCCGGGTACGAGCAGTACTTC. Residues: CASSNRDRAESPGYEQYF.

The chain joins TRBV15 to TRBJ2-2; D is possibly TRBD2 (5 bases). Germline loops: CDR1 LNHNV, CDR2 YYDKDF (reference sequence). The V end lost 0 bases, the J end lost 3 bases, and 8 bases lay between the germline ends. The CDR3 is 15 amino acids. As DNA, the CDR3 is TGTGCCACCAGCAGAGACCAACTAGACACCGGGGAGCTGTTTTTT. Its protein is CATSRDQLDTGELFF.

This chain links TRBV5-4 with TRBJ2-1, with 9 positions matching TRBD1. CDR1 and CDR2 (germline): SGHNT, YYREEE (reference sequence). The J segment lost 0 bases and the V segment lost 3 bases, leaving 7 bases of the junction unmatched. There are 17 residues in the CDR3. The CDR3 bases are TGTGCCAGCAGCTGGTCGGTGACAGGGGGCTCCTACAATGAGCAGTTCTTC. This encodes CASSWSVTGGSYNEQFF.

The rearrangement joins TRBV4-1 to TRBJ2-1; a weak D match, TRBD2 (7 bases). Trimming took off 4 bases at V and 6 bases at J, with 34 bases between the two ends. CDR1 is MGHRA and CDR2 is YSYEKL in the germline V gene. The CDR3 totals 21 residues. This CDR3 is CASSPRGGGLFNRGNINEQFF. CDR3 coding DNA: TGCGCCAGCAGCCCCCGAGGGGGGGGCCTCTTTAACCGCGGGAATATCAATGAGCAGTTCTTC.

The CDR3 coding sequence is TGTGCCAGCAGGGCTACAGGGGGTGGGATTGAAGCTTTCTTT. It is translated as CASRATGGGIEAFF. The V call is TRBV11-3, the J call TRBJ1-1; 8 nucleotides agree with TRBD1. The germline gives CDR1 SGHNT, CDR2 YENEEA. V gave up 6 bases and J gave up 7 bases; unmatched junction bases: 10. The CDR3 extends over 14 amino acids.

This clone was observed once. The gene calls are TRBV4-1 and TRBJ2-3; TRBD2 matches at 10 bases. There are 16 residues in the CDR3. V was pared by 0 bases and J by 12 bases, with 12 bases of the junction left unmatched. Germline V gene sequence: CDR1 MGHRA, CDR2 YSYEKL. The chain's CDR3 is CASSQESRSSGSYQYF. For the CDR3, the DNA is TGCGCCAGCAGCCAAGAATCGCGCTCTAGCGGGAGTTACCAGTATTTT.

The chain is built from TRBV19 and TRBJ2-1, with TRBD2 matching 11 bases. The CDR3 is made up of 17 amino acids. Germline CDR1 and CDR2: LNHDA and SQIVND (reference sequence). V lost 5 bases and J lost 8; bases outside the gene matches: 14. The CDR3 coding sequence is TGTGCCAGTAGTGGTAGACTAGCGGGGTTAAACGCCGATGAGCAGTTCTTC. Translating it yields CASSGRLAGLNADEQFF. The complete variable domain, with remaining parts taken from reference TRBV19 and TRBJ2-1, reads DGGITQSPKYLFRKEGQNVTLSCEQNLNHDAMYWYRQDPGQGLRLIYYSQIVNDFQKGDIAEGYSVSREKKESFPLTVTSAQKNPTAFYLCASSGRLAGLNADEQFFGPGTRLTVL.

The chain is built from TRBV6-1 and TRBJ1-1, with D possibly matching TRBD1 (6 bases). Germline-derived CDR1 and CDR2 are MNHNS and SASEGT. The CDR3 runs 16 residues. Trimming cost V 3 bases and J 0 bases, with 14 bases left between them. CDR3 loop: CASSELGQIMNTEAFF. CDR3 bases: TGTGCCAGCAGTGAGTTAGGACAGATAATGAACACTGAAGCTTTCTTT.

This sequence joins TRBV28 and TRBJ1-3; D uncertain. This CDR3 region has 15 residues. Germline CDR1 is MDHEN and CDR2 is SYDVKM. Deletions cut 5 bases from V and 2 bases from J, with 13 bases between. The CDR3 sequence is CASSPLRGTGNTIYF. In DNA, the CDR3 is TGTGCCAGCAGTCCCCTCCGGGGAACTGGAAACACCATATATTTT. Full variable domain (rest looked up from reference TRBV28 and TRBJ1-3): DVKVTQSSRYLVKRTGEKVFLECVQDMDHENMFWYRQDPGLGLRLIYFSYDVKMKEKGDIPEGYSVSREKKERFSLILESASTNQTSMYLCASSPLRGTGNTIYFGEGSWLTVV.

The genes are TRBV29-1 and TRBJ2-1; 10 bases map to TRBD2. The J segment lost 8 bases and the V segment lost 3 bases, leaving 10 bases of the junction unmatched. Germline-derived CDR1 and CDR2 are SQVTM and ANQGSEA. The CDR3 consists of 15 residues. The CDR3 DNA sequence: TGCAGCGTTGAGGTAGCGGGAGGTCGGATAGATGAGCAGTTCTTC. Residues: CSVEVAGGRIDEQFF.

The chain employs TRBV7-7 and TRBJ2-2; D might be TRBD1 (6 bases). The CDR3 loop spans 13 amino acids. V dropped 6 bases and J dropped 6 bases, with 11 bases sitting between them. Germline CDR1 SSHAT, CDR2 FNYEAQ (reference sequence). Written as DNA, the CDR3 is TGTGCCAGCAGACAGGGATTGTCCGGGGAGCTGTTTTTT. Translated: CASRQGLSGELFF.

The V call is TRBV19, the J call TRBJ1-1; perhaps TRBD1 as D (5 bases). The CDR3 has 13 amino acids. V was cut by 1 base and J by 4 bases, with 7 bases left in between. Germline V gene data show CDR1 as LNHDA and CDR2 as SQIVND (reference sequence). CDR3 sequence (DNA): TGTGCCAGTAGTATAGGGGGGGGCACTGAAGCTTTCTTT. Its protein product is CASSIGGGTEAFF.

The chain uses TRBV28 and TRBJ2-5; 10 bases line up with TRBD1. This CDR3 has 17 residues. Trimming cost V 1 base and J 4 bases; bases outside gene matches: 9. Germline V lookup: CDR1 MDHEN, CDR2 SYDVKM. The CDR3 spells CASSLYGYRDRGETQYF. CDR3 nucleotide sequence: TGTGCCAGCAGTTTATATGGCTACCGGGACAGGGGAGAGACCCAGTACTTC. Filled out from reference TRBV28 and TRBJ2-5, the complete variable domain reads DVKVTQSSRYLVKRTGEKVFLECVQDMDHENMFWYRQDPGLGLRLIYFSYDVKMKEKGDIPEGYSVSREKKERFSLILESASTNQTSMYLCASSLYGYRDRGETQYFGPGTRLLVL.

The V gene is TRBV9, the J gene TRBJ2-5, with D possibly matching TRBD1 (5 bases). Trimming removed 2 bases from V and 0 bases from J, with 14 bases in between. The CDR3 sequence is 16 residues long. Per germline, CDR1 SGDLS and CDR2 YYNGEE. The DNA of the CDR3 is TGTGCCAGCAGCGTCTCTCTGGGGCTCTACCAAGAGACCCAGTACTTC. Protein: CASSVSLGLYQETQYF.

V usage is TRBV6-1 and J usage is TRBJ1-2; D is perhaps TRBD1 (6 bases). This CDR3 region has 13 residues. V was clipped by 3 bases and J by 8 bases, with 13 bases between them. Germline CDR1 MNHNS, CDR2 SASEGT. In nucleotides, the CDR3 is TGTGCCAGCAGTGATCCAGGGGCTATCGGCTACACCTTC. This gives the protein CASSDPGAIGYTF.

The rearrangement joins TRBV5-6 to TRBJ1-1; 9 bases map to TRBD1. Germline V gene sequence: CDR1 SGHDT, CDR2 YYEEEE. There are 18 residues in the CDR3. J gave up 0 bases and V 4 bases, and 13 bases lay outside the gene matches. CDR3 in DNA: TGTGCCAGCAGCCCGGGACAGGGAAAAGAGAGGGTGAACACTGAAGCTTTCTTT. It specifies CASSPGQGKERVNTEAFF.

This chain connects TRBV15 to TRBJ2-7; the match to TRBD1 covers 7 bases. This CDR3 is built from 14 residues. Trimming removed 0 bases from V and 3 bases from J; junction bases left unmatched: 2. Germline V gives CDR1 LNHNV, CDR2 YYDKDF (reference sequence). In DNA form, the CDR3 reads TGTGCCACCAGCAGAGAGGACAGGTTCTACGAGCAGTACTTC. Protein: CATSREDRFYEQYF.

The V gene is TRBV14, the J gene TRBJ2-2, with D possibly being TRBD1 (6 bases). This CDR3 has 14 residues. Germline V gives CDR1 SGHDN, CDR2 FVKESK. The ends were cut back, 8 bases at V and 4 bases at J, with 14 bases in the middle. CDR3 coding DNA: TGTGCCAGCCGCACAGGGCTGCGCACCGGGGAGCTGTTTTTT. This codes for CASRTGLRTGELFF.

This chain links TRBV5-3 with TRBJ2-5; 9 nucleotides line up with TRBD2. TRBV5-3 is given ORF status, its function remaining uncertain. The V segment lost 4 bases and the J segment 5 bases; nucleotides outside the gene matches: 21. The CDR3 contains 19 residues. CDR3 sequence (DNA): TGTGCCAGAAGCGACGAGGTAGCGGGAGTACTTGGGGCGGGTGAGACCCAGTACTTC. Translation: CARSDEVAGVLGAGETQYF.

The chain couples TRBV6-5 to TRBJ1-2; D call uncertain. V was shortened by 7 bases and J by 4 bases, with 13 bases between the two germline ends. Germline CDR1 MNHEY, CDR2 SVGAGI. The CDR3 runs to 13 residues. The CDR3 here is CASTRQEGYGYTF. The CDR3 DNA is TGTGCCAGCACCCGCCAAGAGGGCTATGGCTACACCTTC.

The chain links TRBV7-6 to TRBJ2-5; 7 bases match TRBD1. From germline, CDR1 is SGHVS and CDR2 FNYEAQ. V was clipped by 5 bases and J by 7 bases; unmatched bases: 7. The CDR3 totals 13 residues. CDR3 in amino acids: CASSRQGFGTQYF. The CDR3 nucleotides read TGTGCCAGCAGCCGACAGGGATTCGGGACCCAGTACTTC.

The chain combines TRBV11-3 with TRBJ1-1; D is undetermined. Trimming took 3 bases from V and 2 from J, leaving 7 bases between them. Germline assignment: CDR1 SGHNT and CDR2 YENEEA. The CDR3 has 13 amino acids. CDR3 protein: CASSLGSNTEAFF. Written as DNA, the CDR3 is TGTGCCAGCAGCTTGGGCAGCAACACTGAAGCTTTCTTT.

The chain joins TRBV28 to TRBJ2-7; 9 bases agree with TRBD1. The germline gives CDR1 MDHEN, CDR2 SYDVKM. The V and J ends lost 6 bases and 2 bases, in that order; junction bases with no gene match: 8. The CDR3 extends over 15 amino acids. CDR3 sequence: CASRPGQGVTYEQYF. CDR3 bases: TGTGCCAGCAGACCGGGACAGGGAGTTACCTACGAGCAGTACTTC.

V and J are TRBV19 and TRBJ1-3; no reliable D call. V was trimmed by 7 bases and J by 1 base, leaving 5 bases between them. The CDR3 has 12 residues. From germline, CDR1 is LNHDA and CDR2 SQIVND (reference sequence). The CDR3, as DNA: TGTGCCAGTACTAGTTCTGGAAACACCATATATTTT. This gives the protein CASTSSGNTIYF.

This chain joins TRBV20-1 and TRBJ2-1; no definite D call. V was clipped by 6 bases and J by 10 bases, with 10 bases between them. The V gene's germline CDR1 is DFQATT and CDR2 SNEGSKA (reference sequence). CDR3 length equals 10 residues. In DNA form, the CDR3 reads TGCAGTGCAGTCGCGAGAGAGCAGTTCTTC. Residues: CSAVAREQFF.